This T cell receptor (beta chain) stems from a study of OX40 agonist ivuxolimab in advanced cancers. V was clipped by 9 bases and J by 5 bases; unmatched bases: 9. This CDR3 has 14 residues. Germline V lookup: CDR1 ENHRY, CDR2 SYGVKD. Repertoires were generated with immunoSEQ multiplex PCR, while TCRdb's copy carries only in-frame clones and drops some. The sample holds some 81,000 clones; about four fifths are singletons and the top ten take under 0.8%. V and J are TRBV10-3 and TRBJ2-1, with 8 nucleotides matching TRBD2. The clonotype originates from an adult with an advanced solid tumor such as melanoma, head and neck, liver or kidney cancer. Material: CD4+ or CD8+ T cells sorted from blood, obtained in a trial of the OX40 agonist ivuxolimab. Here the CDR3 reads CAISRREGDNEQFF. CDR3 bases: TGTGCCATATCACGCCGGGAGGGGGACAATGAGCAGTTCTTC.